This T cell receptor beta chain originates from a study of cytomegalovirus exposure and HLA in healthy donors (dated by TCRdb to the late 2010s). About the study as a whole: An earlier analysis of 550 to 700 of the donors reported roughly 300 Gb of sequence data and 117 million unique TCR beta sequences from roughly 180 million T cells. Typing coverage varied by locus: about 620-630 donors for A, B, C, DRB1 and DQB1; around 560 for DQA1; more than 600 for DPA1; 450 to 480 for DPB1. The study profiled the T cell repertoires of under 850 subjects by immunosequencing and related them to cytomegalovirus serostatus. An earlier analysis of some 500 of the donors applied high-throughput TCR beta sequencing to assess whether each TCR beta V gene segment acted as functional or pseudogenic. Besides the first cohort of 666 subjects, a separate validation cohort made up of around 120 different subjects was used. To predict cytomegalovirus infection status, the study combined high-throughput TCR immunosequencing, statistical association of individual TCRs with disease status, and machine learning. Among roughly 400 genotyped donors of the cohort, an average of around 240,000 unique TCR beta nucleotide sequences was sequenced per donor, of which 15% to 20% were non-productive. The aim of the study was to test whether cataloging public T cell receptors could identify signatures of past pathogen exposure. The genetic ancestry cluster associated with self-reported Caucasian donors included 81% of the approximately 430 genotyped donors. A handful of DR-DQ haplotypes were handled as single units for association and clustering because linkage in the cohort was strong. A later genetic analysis took genome-wide SNP genotypes for 398 of the 666 donors and used that subset as a discovery cohort. Every repertoire in the discovery cohort had been generated on one and the same sequencing platform. In a later analysis, previously published TCR beta repertoires from some 640 donors were re-analyzed and high-resolution HLA genotyping was added so that TCR occurrence patterns could be studied. HLA typing included class I and class II loci at four-digit resolution. An early release that covered fewer than 750 HLA-typed donors contained approximately 290 gigabases of sequencing data and tens of millions of unique TCR sequences. Alongside the repertoire data, information on donor age, sex, ethnicity and CMV serostatus was compiled. In the later analysis, no new phenotypic data were used to find candidate immune exposures; instead, reliance was placed on TCR beta sequences and their occurrence across donors.

For this clone: Its antigen specificity is not known. It has no much larger one-base neighbor in the sample; base qualities were not kept.

The library was produced with the immunoSEQ multiplex PCR assay. The multiplex PCR relied on a mix of 60 forward primers for TCR Vbeta segments and 13 reverse primers for TCR Jbeta segments. A multiplex PCR assay on genomic DNA amplified the CDR3 region of rearranged TCR beta genes. The amplified TCR beta libraries were sequenced on the Illumina HiSeq System as 87-base-pair reads. Turning to the authors' computational methods: A later analysis tallied 75 million to 85 million unique TCR beta chains across the 666 repertoires, and 10 million to 11 million of those chains were shared by two or more donors. Raw reads were error-corrected and collapsed into unique sequences with a nearest-neighbor algorithm that merged closely related sequences to remove PCR and sequencing errors. To assign V, D and J gene segments, CDR3 sequences were aligned to IMGT reference sequences. For a sequence to be retained, a match of at least six nucleotides to both a V gene segment and a J gene segment was required. A rearrangement was called productive if the CDR3 had no stop codons and remained in frame with V and J, and every other rearrangement was called non-productive. Following IMGT convention, CDR3 was defined as the stretch from the second conserved V-encoded cysteine up to the conserved J-encoded phenylalanine. In an earlier analysis of more than 550 of the donors, sequences lacking an unambiguous match to a single V gene segment were excluded. An earlier analysis of 587 of the donors classified V segments as functional when productive rearrangements were above 56.7% and as segregating when the standard deviation between donors was above 5%. A statistical classification framework was developed to diagnose cytomegalovirus status using the catalog of TCR beta chain sequences. In a later analysis, V and J genes were assigned by comparing TCR nucleotide sequences against IMGT/GENE-DB human TR gene sequences. A later analysis assigned CDR3 sequences and most-parsimonious VDJ recombination scenarios with the TCRdist pipeline. In a later analysis, each TCR beta chain was defined by its CDR3 amino acid sequence together with its V-gene family, and reads without a unique V-gene family were excluded. A later analysis removed 550 to 700 highly shared, low-generation-probability nucleotide sequences to deal with suspected cross-contamination and a sequencing artifact. In a later analysis, a clonal expansion index was calculated for each public chain from normalized within-repertoire ranks of inferred template counts. A later analysis computed generation probabilities with a VDJ recombination model fitted to out-of-frame rearrangements, and checked the results against IGoR. In a later analysis, TCR-TCR, TCR-HLA and TCR-CMV co-occurrence was scored with hypergeometric tests, and a repertoire-size bias correction was applied to TCR pairs. False discovery rates were estimated in a later analysis by permuting HLA or CMV assignments 20 times. A later analysis grouped co-occurring TCRs with DBSCAN, adding TCRdist sequence similarity when clustering within HLA-allele-positive subsets. For co-occurrence clustering, repertoires with fewer than 30,000 or more than 120,000 public chains were excluded, along with 4 to 6 repertoires with anomalous nucleotide sharing. TCRdb obtained this table from immuneACCESS and retained in-frame rearrangements with V and J assigned. These tables miss some clones; where compared with another copy, unresolved V genes account for less than half of the shortfall, and the remainder is unexplained. V, J and clone size are those of that table, while D and trimming were read from the DNA. For this sample the table gives 150,000 to 200,000 clones, of which 75% to 80% were detected only once. Around 6.1% of the sample rests with the top ten.

CDR1 PRHDT and CDR2 FYEKMQ were looked up in the germline V gene (reference sequence). V sheds 3 bases and J sheds 0 bases, leaving 3 bases between their ends. The CDR3, cysteine through phenylalanine, is 13 amino acids long. Kept here is only the CDR3 DNA, which spans 39 bases and is read in frame from base 1. In total, 666 healthy bone marrow donors made up the cohort. All cohort members were sampled while nominally healthy, although unrecorded immune exposures were likely present. The donor was CMV seropositive and was included in the group of 250 to 350 seropositive cohort members. A peripheral blood sample was provided by each donor, and peripheral blood mononuclear cells were used for TCR beta sequencing. Genomic DNA extraction from the blood cell samples was performed with the Qiagen DNeasy Blood Extraction Kit. Findings and caveats that apply to the study as a whole: In a later analysis, TCR association rates were found to vary across HLA loci, with the most associated TCRs seen for DRB1 alleles and the fewest for HLA-C alleles. Presence/absence analyses assumed roughly uniform sequencing depth across donors, an assumption that may not hold. The authors suggested that the approach could potentially be generalized to other disease states and immunological phenotypes. Linkage disequilibrium might explain the correlated functional status among segregating V segments, but an unknown experimental factor could not be ruled out. In a later analysis, HLA-associated TCR beta chains were found to be more clonally expanded and to have lower generation probabilities than equally common non-associated chains. A total of about 150 TCR beta chains were listed by the study as associated with cytomegalovirus. Because HLA typing was unavailable for some donors at each locus, only the typed subset was used in association tests. The classifier was reported to diagnose cytomegalovirus status with high specificity and sensitivity in both the original and validation cohorts. According to a later genetic analysis, donors in an Asian-associated ancestry cluster had fewer N-insertions in productive TCRs than the approximately 710-donor mean. In an earlier analysis of around 600 of the donors, most TCR beta V segments appeared in productive rearrangements about 87% or about 30% of the time, broadly matching IMGT annotations. Some IMGT-functional V segments, including TRBV6-2 and TRBV6-3, could not be told apart with the 87-base-pair reads, so those segments were excluded. Only TCR beta chains were sequenced in this cohort, and the absence of alpha or paired-chain data limited detectable features. A cluster of highly shared sequence variants was judged likely to represent a technical artifact of the sequencing pipeline. Strong co-occurrence of HLA alleles, especially DR and DQ, made assigning TCR associations to individual alleles difficult. A further reported finding was that TCR beta sequences accurately predicted the HLA-A and HLA-B alleles for most subjects in the first cohort. According to a later analysis, parvovirus B19, influenza, CMV and Epstein-Barr virus appeared linked to several top co-occurrence clusters. According to a later analysis, most CMV-associated TCR beta chains appeared to be HLA-restricted, and the HLA associations seemed to be driven largely by CMV exposure. Specific HLA alleles were associated with over 15,000 TCR beta sequences at a false discovery rate of 0.05 in a later analysis. While some public TCRs were present in many individuals, most TCR sequences turned up only very rarely across donors. Seventeen rarely observed V segments, including chromosome 9 orphons, were excluded from the earlier analysis of a few hundred of the donors because counts were too low. The only immune exposure information available for the cohort was CMV serostatus. In vitro tests confirmed that a few of the cytomegalovirus-associated TCR beta chains recognize cytomegalovirus antigens. V-gene and J-gene trimming of TCR beta chains was associated with a missense DCLRE1C variant in a later genetic analysis, and the association was replicated in an independent cohort.

The clonotype comes from a woman aged 25 to 39 in good health and CMV-seropositive. Here the chain combines TRBV13 and TRBJ2-4, with no confidently assigned D gene. The source material was PBMCs. The DNA is as follows: TGTGCCAGCAGCTTCCTAGCCAAAAACATTCAGTACTTC. Translated, this gives CASSFLAKNIQYF.